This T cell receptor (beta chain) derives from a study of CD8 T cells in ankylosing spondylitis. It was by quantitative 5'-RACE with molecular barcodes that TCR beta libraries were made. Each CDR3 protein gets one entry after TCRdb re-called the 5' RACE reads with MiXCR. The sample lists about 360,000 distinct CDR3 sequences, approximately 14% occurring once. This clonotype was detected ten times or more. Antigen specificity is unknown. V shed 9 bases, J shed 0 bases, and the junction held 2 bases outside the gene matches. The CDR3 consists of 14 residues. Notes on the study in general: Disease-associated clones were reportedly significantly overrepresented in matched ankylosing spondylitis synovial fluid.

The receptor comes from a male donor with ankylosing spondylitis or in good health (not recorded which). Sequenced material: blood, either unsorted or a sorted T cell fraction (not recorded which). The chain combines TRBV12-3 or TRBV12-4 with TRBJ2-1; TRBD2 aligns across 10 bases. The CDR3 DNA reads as TGTGCCAGTTTAGCGGGGGGCTCCTACAATGAGCAGTTCTTC. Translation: CASLAGGSYNEQFF.